This entry lists 25 T cell receptor beta chains sequenced from one sample in a study of CD8+CD57+ T cells in acquired aplastic anemia. CDR3 and TCR beta VDJ profiling relied on genomic DNA as the template. From the reads, TCRdb called clonotypes with MiXCR, one entry per CDR3 protein. This table has roughly 200,000 distinct CDR3 sequences, approximately 57% appearing once. Specimen: sorted CD4+, CD8+, or CD8+CD57+ T cells (not recorded which) from PBMCs. These receptors all stem from a human donor in good health.

The chain is built from TRBV7-2 and TRBJ1-1; D gene ambiguous. Trimming took 6 bases from V and 5 from J, leaving 13 bases between them. CDR3 length: 13 residues. In germline, CDR1 is SGHTA, CDR2 FQGNSA. Here the CDR3 DNA reads TGTGCCAGCAGTGCACATACGGGTACTGAAGCTTTCTTT. Its translation is CASSAHTGTEAFF.

CDR3 sequence (DNA): TGCGCCAGCAGCCCTTCGGACCCAAGCCGCACAGATACGCAGTATTTT. Amino acid sequence: CASSPSDPSRTDTQYF. The genes are TRBV5-1 and TRBJ2-3; D ambiguous. Germline CDR1 SGHRS, CDR2 YFSETQ. The CDR3 consists of 16 residues. The ends were cut back, 4 bases at V and 1 base at J, with 16 bases in the middle.

Worth noting for this clonotype: A read error may account for a junction end that differs from germline. V usage is TRBV19 and J usage is TRBJ2-1; 7 nucleotides line up with TRBD2. The germline CDR1 and CDR2 sequences are LNHDA and SQIVND (reference sequence). The CDR3 totals 9 residues. The CDR3 region is CASIPSGAF. The CDR3 DNA reads as TGTGCCAGTATTCCGAGCGGGGCCTTC.

There are a few counts of this clonotype. J is TRBJ2-3 and V is TRBV3-1; TRBD1 agrees at 8 bases. Germline trimming cut 3 bases from V and 1 base from J; bases unmatched to any gene: 9. The CDR3 contains 17 residues. The V gene's germline CDR1 is LGHDT and CDR2 YNNKEL (reference sequence). CDR3 residues: CASSHPWTGPRTDTQYF. CDR3 in DNA: TGTGCCAGCAGCCACCCCTGGACAGGGCCGCGCACAGATACGCAGTATTTT.

The table lists this clonotype with many counts. This chain joins TRBV15 and TRBJ2-3; TRBD2 matches at 8 bases. The CDR3 spans 18 residues. V was clipped by 0 bases and J by 0 bases; unmatched bases: 8. Germline V gives CDR1 LNHNV, CDR2 YYDKDF (reference sequence). In DNA form, the CDR3 reads TGTGCCACCAGCAGAGATGGGGGGACTAGATATAGCACAGATACGCAGTATTTT. Encoded protein: CATSRDGGTRYSTDTQYF. The full variable domain, its missing parts supplied by reference TRBV15 and TRBJ2-3, is DAMVIQNPRYQVTQFGKPVTLSCSQTLNHNVMYWYQQKSSQAPKLLFHYYDKDFNNEADTPDNFQSRRPNTSFCFLDIRSPGLGDTAMYLCATSRDGGTRYSTDTQYFGPGTRLTVL.

As regards this clonotype: Mismatch with germline at one junction end may stem from a read error. The genes are TRBV6-1 and TRBJ2-1, with TRBD2 matching 11 bases. CDR3 length equals 16 residues. The V gene's germline CDR1 is MNHNS and CDR2 SASEGT. This CDR3 is CASSPPGLAAYNEQFF. The DNA for the CDR3 is TGTGCCAGCAGTCCTCCGGGACTAGCGGCCTATAATGAGCAGTTCTTT.

This clonotype was picked up a small number of times. The chain combines TRBV7-8 with TRBJ2-7; D uncertain. V was clipped by 1 base and J by 5 bases, with 6 bases between them. This CDR3 spans 12 amino acids. CDR1 and CDR2 from the germline V gene are SGHVS and FQNEAQ. The CDR3: CASSLVGHEQYF. The CDR3, as DNA: TGTGCCAGCAGCTTAGTAGGGCACGAGCAGTACTTC.

This clonotype was seen only once. The chain links TRBV4-2 to TRBJ2-7, with TRBD2 matching over 11 bases. Germline V gene data show CDR1 as LGHNA and CDR2 as YNFKEQ. Trimming removed 4 bases from V and 2 bases from J; junction bases left unmatched: 7. There are 16 residues in the CDR3. Here the CDR3 reads CASSREVAGGAYEQYF. The CDR3 DNA is TGTGCCAGCAGCCGTGAGGTAGCGGGGGGGGCCTACGAGCAGTACTTC.

The chain uses TRBV19 and TRBJ2-2; unclear D gene. V shed 4 bases and J shed 7 bases, with 13 bases lying between them. Germline V gene lookup returns CDR1 LNHDA and CDR2 SQIVND (reference sequence). The CDR3 length is 14 residues. The CDR3 region is CASSTVGWDGELFF. The CDR3 DNA reads TGTGCCAGTAGTACCGTCGGATGGGACGGGGAGCTGTTTTTT.

The chain carries TRBV7-8 and TRBJ2-1; 8 nucleotides align to TRBD2. The V and J ends lost 5 bases and 7 bases, in that order; junction bases with no gene match: 4. Looked up from germline, CDR1 is SGHVS and CDR2 is FQNEAQ. This CDR3 comprises 13 residues. As DNA, the CDR3 is TGTGCCAGCAGCCAAACGGGGGGGAATGAGCAGTTCTTC. Its translation: CASSQTGGNEQFF.

The V call is TRBV15, the J call TRBJ2-7; perhaps TRBD2 as D (6 bases). The CDR3 loop spans 13 amino acids. Germline V gene lookup returns CDR1 LNHNV and CDR2 YYDKDF (reference sequence). The ends were cut back, 3 bases at V and 7 bases at J, with 13 bases in the middle. The CDR3 reads CATSSVEAGEQYF. The CDR3 nucleotides read TGTGCCACCAGCAGCGTAGAGGCGGGAGAGCAGTACTTC.

The chain uses TRBV20-1 and TRBJ1-2; 7 bases match TRBD1. The CDR3 is 13 amino acids. Trimming removed 6 bases from V and 2 bases from J; junction bases left unmatched: 6. Germline CDR1 and CDR2: DFQATT and SNEGSKA (reference sequence). As DNA, the CDR3 is TGCAGTGCCTCCAGGGGGTCCAACTATGGCTACACCTTC. Amino acid sequence: CSASRGSNYGYTF.

V usage is TRBV19 and J usage is TRBJ2-5; D possibly matches TRBD1 or TRBD2 (6 bases each). This CDR3 region has 14 residues. V lost 7 bases to trimming and J lost 4 bases, with 16 bases between them. Per germline, CDR1 LNHDA and CDR2 SQIVND (reference sequence). The CDR3 sequence: CASTSGGEVETQYF. CDR3 sequence (DNA): TGTGCCAGTACTTCCGGGGGCGAAGTAGAGACCCAGTACTTC.

The genes are TRBV5-6 and TRBJ1-2, with D maybe TRBD1 (6 bases). The V and J ends lost 0 bases and 3 bases respectively, with 9 bases between them. Germline V gene data show CDR1 as SGHDT and CDR2 as YYEEEE. The CDR3 covers 14 residues. The CDR3 is CASSLGTGHYGYTF. DNA for the CDR3: TGTGCCAGCAGCTTGGGAACAGGGCACTATGGCTACACCTTC.

V gene TRBV5-1 combines with J gene TRBJ1-1; D not resolved. CDR1 is SGHRS, CDR2 YFSETQ, per germline. This CDR3 is built from 10 residues. The CDR3 coding sequence is TGCACCTCGGGAGGTTCTGAAGCTTTCTTT. It translates to CTSGGSEAFF.

This clonotype was seen only a few times. The chain joins TRBV20-1 to TRBJ1-6, with 9 bases aligning to TRBD1. This CDR3 has 13 amino acids. Trimming removed 3 bases from V and 9 bases from J; junction bases left unmatched: 3. CDR1 DFQATT and CDR2 SNEGSKA come from the germline V gene (reference sequence). The CDR3 region is CSARGQGRSPLHF. As DNA, the CDR3 is TGCAGTGCTAGGGGACAGGGACGTTCACCCCTCCACTTT.

The rearrangement links TRBV20-1 to TRBJ1-5, with 9 bases fitting TRBD1. Trimming took 0 bases from V and 2 from J; bases not matched to a gene: 8. The CDR3 sequence is 17 residues long. Germline V gene sequence: CDR1 DFQATT, CDR2 SNEGSKA (reference sequence). Here the CDR3 DNA reads TGCAGTGCTAGAGATACAGACAGGGACAGGGGCAATCAGCCCCAGCATTTT. Protein sequence: CSARDTDRDRGNQPQHF.

On this clonotype itself: The junction shows a germline mismatch at one end, possibly a read error. The chain employs TRBV7-7 and TRBJ2-3; D assignment may be TRBD1 or TRBD2 (5 bases each). CDR1 and CDR2 (germline): SSHAT, FNYEAQ (reference sequence). This CDR3 has 15 residues. The CDR3 protein is CASSSSSGGGDTQYF. CDR3 bases: TGTGCTAGCAGCTCTTCGAGTGGTGGGGGAGATACGCAGTATTTT. Full variable domain (outside the CDR3, taken from reference TRBV7-7 and TRBJ2-3): GAGVSQSPRYKVTKRGQDVTLRCDPISSHATLYWYQQALGQGPEFLTYFNYEAQPDKSGLPSDRFSAERPEGSISTLTIQRTEQRDSAMYRCASSSSSGGGDTQYFGPGTRLTVL.

This chain connects TRBV7-2 to TRBJ2-7; possibly TRBD1 or TRBD2 for D (5 bases each). The CDR3 has 18 residues. Germline lookup yields CDR1 SGHTA and CDR2 FQGNSA. V lost 5 bases to trimming and J lost 0 bases, with 23 bases between them. The CDR3, as DNA: TGTGCCAGCAGCCCCCCCCTCCTCGGGGCGGGTCACTCCTACGAGCAGTACTTC. Encoded protein: CASSPPLLGAGHSYEQYF.

The chain combines TRBV20-1 with TRBJ2-3; maybe TRBD2 (6 bases). Germline loops: CDR1 DFQATT, CDR2 SNEGSKA (reference sequence). V gave up 0 bases and J gave up 3 bases, with 16 bases separating them. There are 16 residues in the CDR3. CDR3 amino acids: CSARDRRAGMTDTQYF. The CDR3 nucleotides are TGCAGTGCTAGAGATCGGAGGGCCGGCATGACAGATACGCAGTATTTT.

Only a few counts were recorded for this clonotype. The chain combines TRBV28 with TRBJ2-7; TRBD1 is a possible D gene (6 bases). The CDR3 spans 12 residues. V lost 9 bases and J lost 0, with 9 bases in between. Germline V lookup: CDR1 MDHEN, CDR2 SYDVKM. This CDR3 reads CASYRDSYEQYF. The DNA of the CDR3 is TGTGCCAGTTACAGGGACTCCTACGAGCAGTACTTC. Looking up the rest from reference TRBV28 and TRBJ2-7 gives the full variable domain: DVKVTQSSRYLVKRTGEKVFLECVQDMDHENMFWYRQDPGLGLRLIYFSYDVKMKEKGDIPEGYSVSREKKERFSLILESASTNQTSMYLCASYRDSYEQYFGPGTRLTVT.

This chain's CDR3 is CASSAELPDTQYF. The CDR3 DNA sequence: TGTGCCAGCAGTGCTGAACTGCCAGATACGCAGTATTTT. The chain links TRBV6-4 to TRBJ2-3; D unclear. The CDR3 runs to 13 residues. Germline loops: CDR1 MRHNA, CDR2 SNTAGT. The V end lost 4 bases, the J end lost 4 bases, and 9 bases lay between the germline ends.

The rearrangement links TRBV19 to TRBJ1-1; D is unclear. The CDR3 has 11 amino acids. Germline V CDR1 and CDR2: LNHDA, SQIVND (reference sequence). V lost 5 bases, J lost 5 bases, and 6 bases lay in between. In DNA form, the CDR3 reads TGTGCCAGTAGTTTACGAACTGAAGCTTTCTTT. It codes for CASSLRTEAFF.

V gene TRBV24-1 combines with J gene TRBJ1-2; TRBD1 matches at 9 bases. CDR1 and CDR2 from the germline V gene are KGHDR and SFDVKD. This CDR3 comprises 16 residues. V gave up 4 bases and J gave up 4 bases; unmatched junction bases: 9. The CDR3 is CATSDPGQGGGYGYTF. CDR3 DNA: TGTGCCACCAGTGACCCGGGACAGGGCGGGGGCTATGGCTACACCTTC.

This clonotype was picked up many times. CDR3 amino acids: CASSPGTGFGYTF. The CDR3 region has the DNA TGTGCCAGCAGCCCCGGGACAGGTTTTGGCTACACCTTC. This chain joins TRBV7-9 and TRBJ1-2, with TRBD1 matching 8 bases. After removal of 5 bases from V and 7 bases from J, the junction contained 6 bases not matched to a gene. The germline V gene has CDR1 SEHNR and CDR2 FQNEAQ (reference sequence). The CDR3 spans 13 residues.